A single sample is the source of the 20 T cell receptor beta chains below, sequenced in a study of OX40 agonist ivuxolimab in advanced cancers. The table came from immunoSEQ multiplex PCR; TCRdb's copy has only in-frame clones and leaves some out. This sample has about 60,000 clones, with about 82% found just once. Sequencing was performed on CD4+ or CD8+ T cells sorted from blood, taken in a trial of the OX40 agonist ivuxolimab. The receptors stem from an adult with an advanced solid tumor such as melanoma, head and neck, liver or kidney cancer.

The V call is TRBV5-1, the J call TRBJ2-1, with 12 bases matching TRBD1. The CDR3 length is 15 residues. With V trimmed by 4 bases and J by 7 bases, 6 bases remained unmatched. CDR1 is SGHRS and CDR2 is YFSETQ in the germline V gene. In DNA, the CDR3 is TGCGCCAGCAGCCCGGGACAGGGGGCGCGGAATGAGCAGTTCTTC. As protein: CASSPGQGARNEQFF.

The genes are TRBV9 and TRBJ2-7, with 9 positions matching TRBD2. The CDR3 length is 14 residues. CDR1 SGDLS and CDR2 YYNGEE come from the germline V gene. J lost 6 bases, V lost 4 bases, and 8 bases had no gene match. The CDR3 protein is CASSPIAGVAEQYF. CDR3 DNA sequence: TGTGCCAGCAGCCCCATAGCGGGAGTGGCCGAGCAGTACTTC.

This sequence joins TRBV15 and TRBJ2-5, with D hard to call. Trimming took 6 bases from V and 3 from J, leaving 8 bases between them. Per the germline V gene, CDR1 is LNHNV and CDR2 is YYDKDF (reference sequence). CDR3 length: 12 residues. CDR3 sequence reads: CATSEQKETQYF. DNA of the CDR3: TGTGCCACCAGTGAGCAGAAAGAGACCCAGTACTTC.

The chain uses TRBV7-3 and TRBJ2-6, with D perhaps TRBD1 (5 bases). The CDR3 loop spans 17 amino acids. The V gene lost 5 bases and the J gene lost 4 bases, with 18 bases spanning the gap. Germline loops: CDR1 SGHTA, CDR2 FQGTGA. The CDR3 loop reads CASSHGLGALGANVLTF. In nucleotides, the CDR3 is TGTGCCAGCAGCCACGGCCTAGGGGCGCTGGGGGCCAACGTCCTGACTTTC.

The rearrangement joins TRBV6-5 to TRBJ2-1; D not certain. The CDR3 runs to 11 residues. The V and J ends lost 10 bases and 16 bases respectively, with 20 bases between them. Germline CDR1 and CDR2: MNHEY and SVGAGI. CDR3 coding DNA: TGTGCCACTTCAAAGGGCCTTAAGATTTTCTTC. Its translation is CATSKGLKIFF.

The V call is TRBV18, the J call TRBJ2-3; a weak D match, TRBD1 (5 bases). V dropped 2 bases and J dropped 10 bases, with 7 bases sitting between them. The CDR3 sequence is 11 residues long. Germline-derived CDR1 and CDR2 are KGHSH and LQKENI. The CDR3 is CASSPSGPQYF. CDR3 DNA sequence: TGTGCCAGCTCACCATCAGGGCCGCAGTATTTT.

J is TRBJ1-2 and V is TRBV30; D might be TRBD1 (5 bases). Trimming took off 2 bases at V and 3 bases at J, with 10 bases between the two ends. The germline gives CDR1 GTSNPN, CDR2 SVGIG (reference sequence). This CDR3 region has 13 residues. This CDR3 is CAWSTRADYGYTF. In DNA, the CDR3 is TGTGCCTGGAGTACCAGGGCCGACTATGGCTACACCTTC.

This chain joins TRBV5-1 and TRBJ1-3; D call uncertain. Germline-derived CDR1 and CDR2 are SGHRS and YFSETQ. The V end was cut by 6 bases, the J end by 2 bases, with 12 bases between. This CDR3 is built from 14 residues. Written as DNA, the CDR3 is TGCGCCAGCACCGAGGGAATCGCTGGAAACACCATATATTTT. Translated: CASTEGIAGNTIYF.

This rearrangement joins TRBV9 to TRBJ1-2; 7 nucleotides agree with TRBD1. CDR1 and CDR2 from the germline V gene are SGDLS and YYNGEE. V dropped 3 bases and J dropped 4; count of bases not matched to a gene: 6. There are 14 residues in the CDR3. CDR3 amino acids: CASSASTGFYGYTF. CDR3 in DNA: TGTGCCAGCAGCGCTTCGACAGGGTTCTATGGCTACACCTTC.

This clone has only one observation. The chain uses TRBV10-3 and TRBJ2-7; either TRBD1 or TRBD2 may fit D (6 bases each). Germline V CDR1 and CDR2: ENHRY, SYGVKD. The CDR3 extends over 12 amino acids. V gave up 11 bases and J gave up 2 bases, with 13 bases separating them. This chain's CDR3 is CAAVGGPYEQYF. DNA for the CDR3: TGTGCCGCCGTGGGGGGCCCCTACGAGCAGTACTTC.

CDR3 nucleotides: TGTGCCAGCAGGACTCTCGGGGGGTTCGAGCAGTACTTC. As protein: CASRTLGGFEQYF. V gene TRBV2 combines with J gene TRBJ2-7; 7 bases line up with TRBD2. With 6 bases clipped from V and 6 bases from J, the junction kept 8 bases outside the gene matches. The CDR3 runs 13 residues. Germline V gene lookup returns CDR1 SNHLY and CDR2 FYNNEI.

The rearrangement uses TRBV19 and TRBJ1-1; no reliable D call. CDR3 length equals 14 residues. CDR1 LNHDA and CDR2 SQIVND come from the germline V gene (reference sequence). The V and J ends lost 6 bases and 0 bases respectively, with 11 bases between them. Here the CDR3 DNA reads TGTGCCAGTAGAGACACCCACATGAACACTGAAGCTTTCTTT. The encoded protein is CASRDTHMNTEAFF.

The V and J genes are TRBV7-8 and TRBJ1-2, with TRBD1 identical over 7 bases. After removal of 2 bases from V and 4 bases from J, the junction contained 10 bases not matched to a gene. The CDR3 totals 16 residues. CDR1 and CDR2 from the germline V gene are SGHVS and FQNEAQ. The CDR3 DNA is TGTGCCAGCAGCTTAAACCGGGACAGCCTTTCCTATGGCTACACCTTC. As protein: CASSLNRDSLSYGYTF.

The rearrangement joins TRBV19 to TRBJ2-1; TRBD2 agrees at 9 bases. The CDR3 length is 15 residues. V lost 4 bases and J lost 10; bases outside the gene matches: 11. CDR1 is LNHDA, CDR2 SQIVND, per germline (reference sequence). This chain's CDR3 is CASSTASGEIREQFF. In DNA form, the CDR3 reads TGTGCCAGTAGTACGGCTAGCGGGGAGATAAGGGAGCAGTTCTTC.

V usage is TRBV30 and J usage is TRBJ1-1; D is unresolved. The CDR3 is made up of 11 amino acids. CDR1 is GTSNPN and CDR2 is SVGIG in the germline V gene (reference sequence). Trimming shortened V by 0 bases and J by 8 bases, and 7 bases separated the two germline ends. The CDR3 is CAWSVGGEAFF. DNA for the CDR3: TGTGCCTGGAGTGTAGGCGGGGAAGCTTTCTTT.

This sequence joins TRBV6-1 and TRBJ2-7; 11 nucleotides align to TRBD2. The length of the CDR3 is 14 residues. V trimming: 6 bases; J trimming: 5 bases; junction bases outside the gene matches: 6. CDR1 is MNHNS, CDR2 SASEGT, per germline. The CDR3 DNA reads TGTGCCAGCAGAGTTAGCGGGAGGGCCGACGAGCAGTACTTC. It codes for CASRVSGRADEQYF.

As regards this clone: A much larger clone differs by one base, so this may be a read error. The genes are TRBV7-9 and TRBJ2-5; TRBD1 aligns across 7 bases. The germline CDR1 and CDR2 sequences are SEHNR and FQNEAQ (reference sequence). Trimming removed 2 bases from V and 1 base from J; junction bases left unmatched: 1. The length of the CDR3 is 14 residues. As DNA, the CDR3 is TGTGCCAGCAGCTTAAACAGGGGCCAAGAGACCCAGTACTTC. It translates to CASSLNRGQETQYF.

This clone occurred once. This chain uses TRBV11-1 with TRBJ2-1; D may be TRBD2 (5 bases). The CDR3 contains 15 residues. Looked up from germline, CDR1 is SGHAT and CDR2 is FQDESV (reference sequence). V dropped 5 bases and J dropped 5 bases, with 16 bases sitting between them. The CDR3 coding sequence is TGTGCCAGCAGCAATGCCCACGGGGAAAACAATGAGCAGTTCTTC. Encoded protein: CASSNAHGENNEQFF.

The chain recombines TRBV7-6 with TRBJ2-3; 16 nucleotides line up with TRBD2. Germline-derived CDR1 and CDR2 are SGHVS and FNYEAQ. The trim removed 5 bases at V and 2 bases at J, leaving 16 bases unmatched. The CDR3 has 21 residues. The CDR3 sequence: CASSRPGLAGGYPTITDTQYF. CDR3 in DNA: TGTGCCAGCAGCCGCCCGGGACTAGCGGGAGGGTACCCTACCATCACAGATACGCAGTATTTT.

The chain links TRBV30 to TRBJ2-6; either TRBD1 or TRBD2 may supply D (5 bases each). V was shortened by 8 bases and J by 1 base, with 21 bases between the two germline ends. Per the germline V gene, CDR1 is GTSNPN and CDR2 is SVGIG (reference sequence). This CDR3 region has 17 residues. The CDR3 DNA follows: TGTGCCGGGACCCGGGGCAGGGTGATTTCTGGGGCCAACGTCCTGACTTTC. Residues: CAGTRGRVISGANVLTF.